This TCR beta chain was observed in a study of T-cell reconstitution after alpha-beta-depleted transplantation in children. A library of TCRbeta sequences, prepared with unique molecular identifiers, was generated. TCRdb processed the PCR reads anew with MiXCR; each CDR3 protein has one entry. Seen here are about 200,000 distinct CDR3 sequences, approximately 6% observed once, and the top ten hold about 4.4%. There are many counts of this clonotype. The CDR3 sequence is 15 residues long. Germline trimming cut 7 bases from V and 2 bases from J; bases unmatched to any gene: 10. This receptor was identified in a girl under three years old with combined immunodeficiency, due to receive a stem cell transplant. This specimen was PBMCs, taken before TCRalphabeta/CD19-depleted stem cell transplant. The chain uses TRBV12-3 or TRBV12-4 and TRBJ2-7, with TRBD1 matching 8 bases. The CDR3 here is CASTGTGGGPYEQYF. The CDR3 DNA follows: TGTGCCAGCACAGGGACAGGTGGGGGTCCCTACGAGCAGTACTTC.